This record covers a single T cell receptor beta chain. The data derive from a study of T cell responses to AZD1222 COVID-19 vaccine. Only in-frame clones appear in the TCRdb table, and some are missing; sequencing was by immunoSEQ multiplex PCR. There are 60,000 to 85,000 clones in the sample; about three quarters occur only once, and roughly 29% lies in the top ten. This CDR3 has 15 residues. V lost 2 bases, J lost 5 bases, and 9 bases stayed unmatched. CDR1 and CDR2 from the germline V gene are SGDLS and YYNGEE. The material was peripheral blood, obtained 28 days after the second dose of the MenACWY control vaccine. The TCR sequence derives from an adult who received the MenACWY meningococcal vaccine as a control. The chain links TRBV9 to TRBJ1-1, with 7 bases matching TRBD1. This CDR3 is CASSVVTGTETEAFF. As DNA, the CDR3 is TGTGCCAGCAGCGTTGTGACAGGGACGGAAACTGAAGCTTTCTTT.